This T cell receptor beta chain was recovered during a study of early T cells in non-severe SARS-CoV-2 infection. Study findings and constraints: Comparison of clonotypes with VDJdb favored anti-spike CD8 responses while missing private and CD4 specificities.

TCRdb itself ran the 5' RACE reads through MiXCR, one entry per CDR3 protein. This sample has 45,000 to 65,000 distinct CDR3 sequences, with more than 10% found just once. As regards this clonotype: What it binds is not known.

The V segment lost 1 base and the J segment 1 base; nucleotides outside the gene matches: 5. CDR1 is KGHSH and CDR2 is LQKENI in the germline V gene. This CDR3 is built from 16 residues. The chain couples TRBV18 to TRBJ2-3; 7 bases are shared with TRBD2. Sequencing was performed on whole blood, taken at baseline. The origin of this receptor is an adult who was a healthcare worker with PCR-confirmed SARS-CoV-2 infection or an uninfected control (not recorded which). CDR3 DNA sequence: TGTGCCAGCTCACCACTGGCTAGCGGAGGCACAGATACGCAGTATTTT. Protein: CASSPLASGGTDTQYF. The whole variable domain, filled in from reference TRBV18 and TRBJ2-3, reads NAGVMQNPRHLVRRRGQEARLRCSPMKGHSHVYWYRQLPEEGLKFMVYLQKENIIDESGMPKERFSAEFPKEGPSILRIQQVVRGDSAAYFCASSPLASGGTDTQYFGPGTRLTVL.